The next 2 T cell receptor beta chains were all read from a single sample in a study of blood T cell repertoires in COVID-19. Repertoires were generated with immunoSEQ multiplex PCR, while TCRdb's copy carries only in-frame clones and drops some. The top ten hold 9.5% to 12% of the sample, which has roughly 180,000 clones, roughly 79% seen once. Source material: peripheral blood. All receptors derive from a woman between 40 and 55 years old with COVID-19, enrolled during active disease.

The V call is TRBV9, the J call TRBJ2-3; tentative D call: TRBD1 (6 bases). Trimming took 0 bases from V and 1 from J, leaving 6 bases between them. In germline, CDR1 is SGDLS, CDR2 YYNGEE. CDR3 length equals 14 residues. In nucleotides, the CDR3 is TGTGCCAGCAGCGTAGAGGGGGGCACAGATACGCAGTATTTT. It codes for CASSVEGGTDTQYF.

The chain links TRBV6-6 to TRBJ1-5; D call uncertain. V lost 7 bases and J lost 1, with 5 bases in between. CDR3 length equals 12 residues. Germline V CDR1 and CDR2: MNHNY, SVGAGI (reference sequence). The CDR3 DNA follows: TGTGCCAGCACTATCAGCAATCAGCCCCAGCATTTT. The encoded protein is CASTISNQPQHF.